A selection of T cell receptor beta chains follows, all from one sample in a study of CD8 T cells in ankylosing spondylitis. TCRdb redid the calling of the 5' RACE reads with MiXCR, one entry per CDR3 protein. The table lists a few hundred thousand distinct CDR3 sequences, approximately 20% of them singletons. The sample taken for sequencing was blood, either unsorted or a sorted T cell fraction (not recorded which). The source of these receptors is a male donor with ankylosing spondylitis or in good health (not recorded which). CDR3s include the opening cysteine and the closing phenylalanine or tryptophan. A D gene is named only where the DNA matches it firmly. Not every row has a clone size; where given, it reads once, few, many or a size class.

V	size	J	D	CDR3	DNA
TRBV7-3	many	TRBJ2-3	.	CASSLTRGTTDTQYF	TGTGCCAGCAGCTTAACCAGGGGAACCACAGATACGCAGTATTTT
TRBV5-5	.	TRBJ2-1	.	CASSLAKVEFYNEQFF	TGTGCCAGCAGCTTGGCAAAGGTGGAGTTCTACAATGAGCAGTTCTTC
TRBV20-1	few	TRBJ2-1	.	CSAAYRDNEQFF	TGCAGTGCTGCCTACCGGGACAATGAGCAGTTCTTC
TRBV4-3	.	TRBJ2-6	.	CASSQEGSGSGANVLTF	TGCGCCAGCAGCCAAGAAGGCTCGGGCTCTGGGGCCAACGTCCTGACTTTC
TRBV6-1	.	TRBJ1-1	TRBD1	CARTNRQGAEAFF	TGTGCCAGAACAAACCGACAGGGGGCCGAAGCTTTCTTT
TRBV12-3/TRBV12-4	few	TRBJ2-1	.	CASRLAEGGNEQFF	TGTGCCAGCAGATTAGCGGAAGGTGGGAATGAGCAGTTCTTC
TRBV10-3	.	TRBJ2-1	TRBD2	CAISEPISGRASHNEQFF	TGTGCCATCAGTGAGCCTATTAGCGGGAGGGCCTCTCACAATGAGCAGTTCTTC
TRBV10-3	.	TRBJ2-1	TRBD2	CAISGTSGENGNEQFF	TGTGCCATCAGTGGGACTAGCGGGGAAAACGGGAATGAGCAGTTCTTC
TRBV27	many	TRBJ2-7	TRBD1	CASSLTGSYEQYF	TGTGCCAGCAGCTTGACAGGGTCCTACGAGCAGTACTTC
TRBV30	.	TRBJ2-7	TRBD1	CAWSWDRGDEQYF	TGTGCCTGGAGTTGGGACAGGGGAGACGAGCAGTACTTC
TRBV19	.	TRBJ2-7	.	CASSYRSAYEQYF	TGTGCCAGTAGTTATCGGTCCGCCTACGAGCAGTACTTC
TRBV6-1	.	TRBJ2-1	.	CASSPSVAGHSYNEQFF	TGTGCCAGCAGCCCCTCGGTTGCGGGACACTCCTACAATGAGCAGTTCTTC
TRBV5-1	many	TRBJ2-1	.	CASSSTLTAVEQFF	TGCGCCAGCAGCTCGACCCTTACAGCCGTTGAGCAGTTCTTC
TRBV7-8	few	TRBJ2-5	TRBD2	CASSPRDYLTETQYF	TGTGCCAGCAGCCCCCGGGACTACCTTACGGAGACCCAGTACTTC
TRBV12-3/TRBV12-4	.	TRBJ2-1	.	CASSSQGGGNEQFF	TGTGCCAGCAGTTCCCAGGGAGGGGGGAATGAGCAGTTCTTC
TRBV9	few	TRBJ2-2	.	CASSVSGNTGELFF	TGTGCCAGCAGCGTTTCCGGGAACACCGGGGAGCTGTTTTTT
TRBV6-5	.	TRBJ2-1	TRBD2	CASSYGTSDEQFF	TGTGCCAGCAGTTACGGGACTAGCGATGAGCAGTTCTTC
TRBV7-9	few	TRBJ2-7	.	CASSLSHGTLAYEQYF	TGTGCCAGCAGCTTATCACACGGGACCCTCGCCTACGAGCAGTACTTC
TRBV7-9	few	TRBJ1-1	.	CASSFWGLLPNTEAFF	TGTGCCAGCAGCTTCTGGGGACTTCTTCCGAACACTGAAGCTTTCTTT
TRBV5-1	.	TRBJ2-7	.	CASSPQGFSSYEQYF	TGCGCCAGCAGCCCTCAGGGATTTAGCTCCTACGAGCAGTACTTC
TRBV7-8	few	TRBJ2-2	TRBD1	CASSTPGQRIGELFF	TGTGCCAGCAGCACGCCGGGACAGAGAATCGGGGAGCTGTTTTTT
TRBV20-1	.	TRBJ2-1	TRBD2	CSARPPASGSLSDEQFF	TGCAGTGCTAGACCCCCGGCTAGCGGGAGTCTTAGCGATGAGCAGTTCTTC
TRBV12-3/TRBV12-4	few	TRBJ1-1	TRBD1	CASSGGAGGPTEAFF	TGTGCCAGCAGCGGCGGGGCAGGGGGTCCCACTGAAGCTTTCTTT
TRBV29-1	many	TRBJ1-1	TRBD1	CSVDRAGVGTEAFF	TGCAGCGTCGACAGGGCCGGGGTGGGCACTGAAGCTTTCTTT
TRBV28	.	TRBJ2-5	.	CASSFEGRAFETQYF	TGTGCCAGCAGTTTCGAGGGCAGGGCTTTTGAGACCCAGTACTTC
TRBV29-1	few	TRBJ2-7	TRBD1	CSVDLWDRGTGSYEQYF	TGCAGCGTTGATCTTTGGGACAGGGGAACCGGCTCCTACGAGCAGTACTTC